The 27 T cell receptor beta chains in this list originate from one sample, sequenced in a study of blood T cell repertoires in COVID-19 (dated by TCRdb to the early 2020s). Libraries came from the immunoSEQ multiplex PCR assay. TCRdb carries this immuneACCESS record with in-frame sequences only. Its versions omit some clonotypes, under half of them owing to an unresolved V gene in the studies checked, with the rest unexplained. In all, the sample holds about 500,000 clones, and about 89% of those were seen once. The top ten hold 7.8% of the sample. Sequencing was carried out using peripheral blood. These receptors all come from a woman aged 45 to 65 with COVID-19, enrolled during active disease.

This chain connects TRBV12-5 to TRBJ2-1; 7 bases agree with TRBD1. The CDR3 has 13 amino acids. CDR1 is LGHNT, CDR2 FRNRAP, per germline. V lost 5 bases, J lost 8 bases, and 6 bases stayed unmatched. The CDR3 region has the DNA TGTGCTAGTGGTCCAGACAGGGTGGATGAGCAGTTCTTC. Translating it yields CASGPDRVDEQFF.

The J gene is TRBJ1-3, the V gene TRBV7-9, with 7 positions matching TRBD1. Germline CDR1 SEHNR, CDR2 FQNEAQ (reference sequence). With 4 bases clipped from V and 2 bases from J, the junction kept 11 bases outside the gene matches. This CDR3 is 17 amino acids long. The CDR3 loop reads CASSSTRHGQAGNTIYF. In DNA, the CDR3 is TGTGCCAGCAGCTCTACTAGACACGGACAGGCTGGAAACACCATATATTTT. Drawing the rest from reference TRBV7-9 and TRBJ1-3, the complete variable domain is DTGVSQNPRHKITKRGQNVTFRCDPISEHNRLYWYRQTLGQGPEFLTYFQNEAQLEKSRLLSDRFSAERPKGSFSTLEIQRTEQGDSAMYLCASSSTRHGQAGNTIYFGEGSWLTVV.

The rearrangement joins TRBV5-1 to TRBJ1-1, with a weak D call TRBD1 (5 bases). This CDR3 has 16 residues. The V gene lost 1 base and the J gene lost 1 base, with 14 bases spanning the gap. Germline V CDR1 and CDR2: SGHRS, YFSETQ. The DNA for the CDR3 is TGCGCCAGCAGCTTGCTTTTCGGCAGGGAGAACACTGAAGCTTTCTTT. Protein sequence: CASSLLFGRENTEAFF.

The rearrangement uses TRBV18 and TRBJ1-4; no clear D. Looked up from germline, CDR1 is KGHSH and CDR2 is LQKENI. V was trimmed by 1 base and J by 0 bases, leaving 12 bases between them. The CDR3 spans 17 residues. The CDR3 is CASSPRQFGATNEKLFF. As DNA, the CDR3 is TGTGCCAGCTCACCACGTCAGTTTGGTGCAACTAATGAAAAACTGTTTTTT.

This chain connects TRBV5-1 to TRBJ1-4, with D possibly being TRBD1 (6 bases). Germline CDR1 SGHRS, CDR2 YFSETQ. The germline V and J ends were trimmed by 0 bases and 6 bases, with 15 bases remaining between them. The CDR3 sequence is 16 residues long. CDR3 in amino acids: CASSLASLAGDEKLFF. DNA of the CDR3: TGCGCCAGCAGCTTGGCGTCTTTGGCAGGGGATGAAAAACTGTTTTTT.

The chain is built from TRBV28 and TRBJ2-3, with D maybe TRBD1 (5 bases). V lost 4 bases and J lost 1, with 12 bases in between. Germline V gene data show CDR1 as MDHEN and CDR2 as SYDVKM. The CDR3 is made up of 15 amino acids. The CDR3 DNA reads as TGTGCCAGCAGTTCCAGGGTATTGGGCACAGATACGCAGTATTTT. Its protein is CASSSRVLGTDTQYF.

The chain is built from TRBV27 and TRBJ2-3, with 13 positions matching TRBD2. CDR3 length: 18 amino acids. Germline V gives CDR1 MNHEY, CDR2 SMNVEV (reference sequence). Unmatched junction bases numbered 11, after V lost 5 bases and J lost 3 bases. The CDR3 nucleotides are TGTGCCAGCAGTCCTTCCCCCTTACTAGCGGGGGGGACAGATACGCAGTATTTT. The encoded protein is CASSPSPLLAGGTDTQYF.

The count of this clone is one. The DNA of the CDR3 is TGTGCCAGCACGGCTAGCGGGGTCAGCACAGATACGCAGTATTTT. Its protein is CASTASGVSTDTQYF. This chain connects TRBV2 to TRBJ2-3; TRBD2 aligns across 9 bases. Germline loops: CDR1 SNHLY, CDR2 FYNNEI. CDR3 size: 15 residues. Germline trimming cut 7 bases from V and 0 bases from J; bases unmatched to any gene: 5. Looking up the rest from reference TRBV2 and TRBJ2-3 gives the full variable domain: EPEVTQTPSHQVTQMGQEVILRCVPISNHLYFYWYRQILGQKVEFLVSFYNNEISEKSEIFDDQFSVERPDGSNFTLKIRSTKLEDSAMYFCASTASGVSTDTQYFGPGTRLTVL.

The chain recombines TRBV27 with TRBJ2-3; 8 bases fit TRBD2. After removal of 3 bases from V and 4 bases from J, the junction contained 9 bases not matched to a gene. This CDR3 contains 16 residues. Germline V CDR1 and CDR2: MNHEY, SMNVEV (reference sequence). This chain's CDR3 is CASSFILAGGADTQYF. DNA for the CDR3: TGTGCCAGCAGTTTCATCCTAGCGGGCGGGGCAGATACGCAGTATTTT.

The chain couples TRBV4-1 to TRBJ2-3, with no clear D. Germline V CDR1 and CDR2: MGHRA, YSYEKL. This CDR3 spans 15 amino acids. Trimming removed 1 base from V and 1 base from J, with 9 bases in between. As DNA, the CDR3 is TGCGCCAGCAGCCAAGGGCCAATCGGCACAGATACGCAGTATTTT. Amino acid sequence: CASSQGPIGTDTQYF.

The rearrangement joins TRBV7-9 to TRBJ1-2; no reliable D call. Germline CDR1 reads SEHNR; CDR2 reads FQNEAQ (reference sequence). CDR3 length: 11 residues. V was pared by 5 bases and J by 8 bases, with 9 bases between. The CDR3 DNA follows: TGTGCCAGCAGCCGTCTCCTGGGCTACACCTTC. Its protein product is CASSRLLGYTF.

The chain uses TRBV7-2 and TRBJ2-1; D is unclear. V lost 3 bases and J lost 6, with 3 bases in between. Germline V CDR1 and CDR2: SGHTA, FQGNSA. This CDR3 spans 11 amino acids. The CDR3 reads CASSFLNEQFF. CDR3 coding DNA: TGTGCCAGCAGCTTCCTCAATGAGCAGTTCTTC.

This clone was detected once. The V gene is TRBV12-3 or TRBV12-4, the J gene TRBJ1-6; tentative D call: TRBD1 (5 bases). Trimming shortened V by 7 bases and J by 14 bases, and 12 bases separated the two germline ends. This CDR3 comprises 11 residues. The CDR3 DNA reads TGTGCCAGCAAGGGGAGGGTGGCCCTCCACTTT. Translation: CASKGRVALHF.

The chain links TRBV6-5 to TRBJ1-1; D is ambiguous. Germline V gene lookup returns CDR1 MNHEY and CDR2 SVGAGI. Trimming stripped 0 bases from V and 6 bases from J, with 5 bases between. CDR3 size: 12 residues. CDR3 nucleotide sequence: TGTGCCAGCAGTTACTCCCCTTCTGAAGCTTTCTTT. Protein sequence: CASSYSPSEAFF.

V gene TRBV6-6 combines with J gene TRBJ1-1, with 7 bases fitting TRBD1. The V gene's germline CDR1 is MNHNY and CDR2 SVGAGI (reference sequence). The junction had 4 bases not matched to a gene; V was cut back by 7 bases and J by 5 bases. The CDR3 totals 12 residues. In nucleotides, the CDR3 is TGTGCCAGCATCAGGGGGAGGACTGAAGCTTTCTTT. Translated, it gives CASIRGRTEAFF.

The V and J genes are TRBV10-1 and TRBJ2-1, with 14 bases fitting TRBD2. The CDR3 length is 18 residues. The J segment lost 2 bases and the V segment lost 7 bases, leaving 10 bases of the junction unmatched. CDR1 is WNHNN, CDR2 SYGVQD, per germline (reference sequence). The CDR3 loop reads CASNPGLAGVNTYNEQFF. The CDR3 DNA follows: TGCGCCAGCAATCCGGGACTAGCGGGGGTAAACACCTACAATGAGCAGTTCTTC.

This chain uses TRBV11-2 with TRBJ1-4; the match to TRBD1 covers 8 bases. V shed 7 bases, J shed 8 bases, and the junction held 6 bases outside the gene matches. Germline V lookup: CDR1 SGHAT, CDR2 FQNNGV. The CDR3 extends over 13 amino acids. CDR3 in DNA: TGTGCCAGCACCCAGGGGGCGGACGAAAAACTGTTTTTT. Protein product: CASTQGADEKLFF.

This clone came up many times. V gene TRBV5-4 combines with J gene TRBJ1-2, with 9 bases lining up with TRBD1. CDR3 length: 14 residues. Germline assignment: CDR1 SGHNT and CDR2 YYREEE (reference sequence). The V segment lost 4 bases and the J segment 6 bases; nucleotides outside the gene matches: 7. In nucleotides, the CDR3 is TGTGCCAGCAGCCCCCACCGGACAGGGGATGGCTACACCTTC. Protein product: CASSPHRTGDGYTF.

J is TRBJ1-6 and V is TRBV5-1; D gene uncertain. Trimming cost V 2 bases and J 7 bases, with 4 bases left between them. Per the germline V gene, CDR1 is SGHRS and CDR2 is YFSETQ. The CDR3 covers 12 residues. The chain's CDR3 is CASSLENSPLHF. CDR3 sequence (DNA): TGCGCCAGCAGCTTAGAGAATTCACCCCTCCACTTT.

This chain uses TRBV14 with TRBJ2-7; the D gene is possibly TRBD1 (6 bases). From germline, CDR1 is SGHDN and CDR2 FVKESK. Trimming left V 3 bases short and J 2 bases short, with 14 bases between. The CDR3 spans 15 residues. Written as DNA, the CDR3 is TGTGCCAGCAGCCAGACGACAGGCAGTACCTACGAGCAGTACTTC. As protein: CASSQTTGSTYEQYF.

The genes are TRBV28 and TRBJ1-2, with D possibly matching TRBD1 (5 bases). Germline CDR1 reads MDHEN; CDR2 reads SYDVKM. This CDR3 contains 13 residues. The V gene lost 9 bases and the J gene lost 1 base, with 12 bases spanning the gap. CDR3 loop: CASWGGDNYGYTF. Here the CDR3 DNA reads TGTGCCAGTTGGGGGGGGGATAACTATGGCTACACCTTC.

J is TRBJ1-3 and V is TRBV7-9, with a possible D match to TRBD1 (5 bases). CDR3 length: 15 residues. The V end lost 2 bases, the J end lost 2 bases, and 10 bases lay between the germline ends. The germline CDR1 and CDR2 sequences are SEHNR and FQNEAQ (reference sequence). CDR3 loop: CASSLTGTAGNTIYF. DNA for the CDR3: TGTGCCAGCAGCTTAACCGGGACTGCTGGAAACACCATATATTTT.

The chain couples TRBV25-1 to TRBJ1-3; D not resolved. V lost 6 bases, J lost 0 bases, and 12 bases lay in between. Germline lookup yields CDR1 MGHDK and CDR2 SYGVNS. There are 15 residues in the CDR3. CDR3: CASSRGTGSGNTIYF. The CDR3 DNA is TGTGCCAGCAGCCGAGGTACGGGCTCTGGAAACACCATATATTTT.

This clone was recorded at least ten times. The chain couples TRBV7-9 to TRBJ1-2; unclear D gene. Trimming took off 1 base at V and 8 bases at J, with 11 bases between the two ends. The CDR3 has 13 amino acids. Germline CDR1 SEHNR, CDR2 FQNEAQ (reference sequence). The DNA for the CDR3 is TGTGCCAGCAGCTTAGACGTGGCGGAGGGCTACACCTTC. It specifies CASSLDVAEGYTF.

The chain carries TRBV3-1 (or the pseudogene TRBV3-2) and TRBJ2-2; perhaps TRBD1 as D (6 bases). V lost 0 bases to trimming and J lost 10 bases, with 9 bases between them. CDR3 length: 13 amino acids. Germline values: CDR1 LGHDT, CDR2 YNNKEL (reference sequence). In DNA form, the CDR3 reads TGTGCCAGCAGCCAAGATGGGGGCCTGGAGCTGTTTTTT. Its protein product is CASSQDGGLELFF.

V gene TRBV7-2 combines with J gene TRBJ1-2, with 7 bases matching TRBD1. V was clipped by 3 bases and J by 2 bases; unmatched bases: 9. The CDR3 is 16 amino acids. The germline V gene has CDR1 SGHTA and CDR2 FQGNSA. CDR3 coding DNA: TGTGCCAGCAGCTTTCGACAGGGCCGGGGGAACTATGGCTACACCTTC. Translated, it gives CASSFRQGRGNYGYTF.

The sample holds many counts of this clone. DNA for the CDR3: TGTGCCAGTTCCGGGCGGACAGGGACTGAAGCTTTCTTT. Encoded protein: CASSGRTGTEAFF. V is TRBV18 and J is TRBJ1-1, with 8 bases aligning to TRBD1. In germline, CDR1 is KGHSH, CDR2 LQKENI. The CDR3 length is 13 residues. V trimming: 9 bases; J trimming: 5 bases; junction bases outside the gene matches: 8.